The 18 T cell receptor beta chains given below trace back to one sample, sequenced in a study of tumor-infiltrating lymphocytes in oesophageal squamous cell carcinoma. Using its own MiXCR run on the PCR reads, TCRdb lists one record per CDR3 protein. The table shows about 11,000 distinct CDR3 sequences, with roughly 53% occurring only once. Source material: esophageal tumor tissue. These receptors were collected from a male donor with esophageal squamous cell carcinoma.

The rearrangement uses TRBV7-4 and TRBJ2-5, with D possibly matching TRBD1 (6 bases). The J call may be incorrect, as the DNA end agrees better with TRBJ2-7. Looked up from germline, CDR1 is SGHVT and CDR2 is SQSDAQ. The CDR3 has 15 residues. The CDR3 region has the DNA TGTGCCAGCAGCTTATATAGTACAGGGAAAAACGAGCAGTACTTC. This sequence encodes CASSLYSTGKNEQYF.

In nucleotides, the CDR3 is TGTGCCTGGAGTTCTTATCTCATGGGGGGAGAGCTGTTTTTT. Translation: CAWSSYLMGGELFF. The rearrangement joins TRBV30 to TRBJ2-2; the D gene is possibly TRBD2 (6 bases). Looked up from germline, CDR1 is GTSNPN and CDR2 is SVGIG (reference sequence). The ends were cut back, 2 bases at V and 11 bases at J, with 18 bases in the middle. This CDR3 is 14 amino acids long.

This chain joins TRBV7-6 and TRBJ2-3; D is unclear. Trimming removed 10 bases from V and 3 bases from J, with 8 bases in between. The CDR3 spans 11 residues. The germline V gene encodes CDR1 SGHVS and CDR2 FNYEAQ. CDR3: CATTSTDTQYF. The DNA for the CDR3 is TGTGCCACCACGAGTACAGATACGCAGTATTTT. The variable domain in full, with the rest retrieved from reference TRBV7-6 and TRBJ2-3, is GAGVSQSPRYKVTKRGQDVALRCDPISGHVSLYWYRQALGQGPEFLTYFNYEAQQDKSGLPNDRFSAERPEGSISTLTIQRTEQRDSAMYRCATTSTDTQYFGPGTRLTVL.

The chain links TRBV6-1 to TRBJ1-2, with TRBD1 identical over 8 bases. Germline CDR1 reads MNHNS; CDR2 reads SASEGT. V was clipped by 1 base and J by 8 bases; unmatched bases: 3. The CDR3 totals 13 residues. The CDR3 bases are TGTGCCAGCAGTGAAGGACAGGGGTGGGGCTACACCTTC. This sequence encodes CASSEGQGWGYTF.

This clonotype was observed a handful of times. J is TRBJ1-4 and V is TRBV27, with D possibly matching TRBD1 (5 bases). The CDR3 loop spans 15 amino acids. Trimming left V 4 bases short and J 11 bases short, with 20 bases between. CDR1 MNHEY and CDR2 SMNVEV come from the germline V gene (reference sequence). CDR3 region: CASSSNAAGRRKLFF. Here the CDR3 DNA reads TGTGCCAGCAGTTCGAATGCGGCAGGGAGGCGGAAACTGTTTTTT. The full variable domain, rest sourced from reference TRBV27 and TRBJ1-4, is EAQVTQNPRYLITVTGKKLTVTCSQNMNHEYMSWYRQDPGLGLRQIYYSMNVEVTDKGDVPEGYKVSRKEKRNFPLILESPSPNQTSLYFCASSSNAAGRRKLFFGSGTQLSVL.

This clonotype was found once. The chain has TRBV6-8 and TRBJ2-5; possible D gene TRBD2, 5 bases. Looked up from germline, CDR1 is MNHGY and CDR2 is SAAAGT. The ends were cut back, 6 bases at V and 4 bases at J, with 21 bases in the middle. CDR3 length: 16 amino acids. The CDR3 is CASRPSYYGNLETQYF. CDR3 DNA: TGTGCCAGCAGGCCCTCATATTACGGGAATCTAGAGACCCAGTACTTC.

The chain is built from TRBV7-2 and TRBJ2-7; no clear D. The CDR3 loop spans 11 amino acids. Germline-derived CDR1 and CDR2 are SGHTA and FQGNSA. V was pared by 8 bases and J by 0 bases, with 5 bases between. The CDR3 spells CASQDSYEQYF. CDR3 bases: TGTGCCAGCCAGGACTCCTACGAGCAGTACTTC. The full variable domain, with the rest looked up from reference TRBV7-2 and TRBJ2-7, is GAGVSQSPSNKVTEKGKDVELRCDPISGHTALYWYRQSLGQGLEFLIYFQGNSAPDKSGLPSDRFSAERTGGSVSTLTIQRTQQEDSAVYLCASQDSYEQYFGPGTRLTVT.

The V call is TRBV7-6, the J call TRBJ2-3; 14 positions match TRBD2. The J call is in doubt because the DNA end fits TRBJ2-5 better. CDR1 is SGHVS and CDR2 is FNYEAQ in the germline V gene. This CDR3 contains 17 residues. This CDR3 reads CASSVGLAGGGQETQYF. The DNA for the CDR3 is TGTGCCAGCAGCGTAGGACTAGCGGGAGGAGGCCAAGAGACCCAGTACTTC.

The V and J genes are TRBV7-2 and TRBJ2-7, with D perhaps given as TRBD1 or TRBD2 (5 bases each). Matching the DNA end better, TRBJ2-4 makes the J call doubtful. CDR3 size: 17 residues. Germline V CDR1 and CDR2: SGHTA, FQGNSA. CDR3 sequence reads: CASSLASAGRGENIQYF. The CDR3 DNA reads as TGTGCCAGCAGCTTAGCGTCGGCAGGGAGAGGGGAAAACATTCAGTACTTC.

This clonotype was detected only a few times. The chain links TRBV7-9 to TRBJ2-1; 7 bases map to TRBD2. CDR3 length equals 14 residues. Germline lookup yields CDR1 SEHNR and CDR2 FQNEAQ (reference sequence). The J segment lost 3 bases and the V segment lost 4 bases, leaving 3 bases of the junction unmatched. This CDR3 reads CASSSAGNYNEQFF. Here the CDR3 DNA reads TGTGCCAGCAGCTCAGCGGGAAACTACAATGAGCAGTTCTTC. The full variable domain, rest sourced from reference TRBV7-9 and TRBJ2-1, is DTGVSQNPRHKITKRGQNVTFRCDPISEHNRLYWYRQTLGQGPEFLTYFQNEAQLEKSRLLSDRFSAERPKGSFSTLEIQRTEQGDSAMYLCASSSAGNYNEQFFGPGTRLTVL.

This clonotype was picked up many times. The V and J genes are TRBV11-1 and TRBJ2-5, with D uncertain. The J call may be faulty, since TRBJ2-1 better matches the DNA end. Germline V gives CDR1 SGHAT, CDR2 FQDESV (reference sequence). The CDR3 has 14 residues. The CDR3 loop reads CASSLLMGPYEQFF. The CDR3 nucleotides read TGTGCCAGCAGCTTACTCATGGGCCCCTACGAGCAGTTCTTC.

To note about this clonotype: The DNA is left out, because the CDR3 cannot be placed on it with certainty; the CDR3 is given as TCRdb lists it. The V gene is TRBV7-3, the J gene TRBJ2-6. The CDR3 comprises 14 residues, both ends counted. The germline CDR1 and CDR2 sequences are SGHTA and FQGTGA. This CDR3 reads CASSLTGLRAVLRF.

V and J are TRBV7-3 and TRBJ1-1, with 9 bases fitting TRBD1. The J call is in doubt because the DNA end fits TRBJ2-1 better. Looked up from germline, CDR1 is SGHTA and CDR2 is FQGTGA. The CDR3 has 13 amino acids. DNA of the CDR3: TGTGCCAGCAGCTCAGCGACAGGGGGTACGCAGTTCTTC. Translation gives CASSSATGGTQFF.

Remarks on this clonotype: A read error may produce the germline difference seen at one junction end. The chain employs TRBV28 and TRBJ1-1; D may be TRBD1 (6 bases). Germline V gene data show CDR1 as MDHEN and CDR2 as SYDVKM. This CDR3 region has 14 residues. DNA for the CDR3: TGTGCCAGCAGTCCACGGACAGTGAACACTGAAGCGTTCTTT. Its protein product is CASSPRTVNTEAFF.

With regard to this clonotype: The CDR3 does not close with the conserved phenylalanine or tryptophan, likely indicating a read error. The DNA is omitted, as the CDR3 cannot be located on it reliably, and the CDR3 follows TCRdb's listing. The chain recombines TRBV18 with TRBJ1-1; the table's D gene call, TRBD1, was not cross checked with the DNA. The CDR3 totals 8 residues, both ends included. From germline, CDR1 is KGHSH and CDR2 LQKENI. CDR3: CASSSGFP.

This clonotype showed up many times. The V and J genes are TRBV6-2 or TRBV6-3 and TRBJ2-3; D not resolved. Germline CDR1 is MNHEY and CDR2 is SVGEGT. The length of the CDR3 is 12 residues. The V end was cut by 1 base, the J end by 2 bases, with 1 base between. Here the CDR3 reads CASSYYTDTQYF. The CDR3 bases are TGTGCCAGCAGTTACTACACAGATACGCAGTATTTT.

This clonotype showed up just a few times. The DNA for the CDR3 is TGTGCCAGCAGCTTAGGGAGCGGGAGGGATGAGCAGTTCTTC. Its protein is CASSLGSGRDEQFF. The chain has TRBV7-2 and TRBJ2-6, with 10 bases fitting TRBD2. The J call is uncertain, as TRBJ2-1 better fits the DNA end. Germline V gene data show CDR1 as SGHTA and CDR2 as FQGNSA. CDR3 length: 14 amino acids.

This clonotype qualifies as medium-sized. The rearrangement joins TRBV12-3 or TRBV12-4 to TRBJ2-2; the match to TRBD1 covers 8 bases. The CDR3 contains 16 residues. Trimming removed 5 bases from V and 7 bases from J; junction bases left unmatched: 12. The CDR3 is CASSPSRQGFIGELFF. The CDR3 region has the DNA TGTGCCAGCAGTCCCAGTCGACAGGGGTTTATCGGGGAGCTGTTTTTT.